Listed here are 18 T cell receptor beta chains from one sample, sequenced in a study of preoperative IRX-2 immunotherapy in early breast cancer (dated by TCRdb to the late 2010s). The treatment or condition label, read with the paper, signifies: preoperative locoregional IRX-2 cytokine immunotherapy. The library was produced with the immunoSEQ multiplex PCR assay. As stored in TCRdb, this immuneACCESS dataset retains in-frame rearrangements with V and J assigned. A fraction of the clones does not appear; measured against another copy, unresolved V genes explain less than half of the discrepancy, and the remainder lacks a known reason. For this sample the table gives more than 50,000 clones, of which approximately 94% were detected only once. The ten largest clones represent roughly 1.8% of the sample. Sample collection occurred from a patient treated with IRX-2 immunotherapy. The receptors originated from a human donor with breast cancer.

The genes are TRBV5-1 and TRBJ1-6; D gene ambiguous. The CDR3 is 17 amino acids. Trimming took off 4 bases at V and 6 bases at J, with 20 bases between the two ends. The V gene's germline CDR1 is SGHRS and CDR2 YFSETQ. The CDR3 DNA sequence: TGCGCCAGCAGCGAACCCCGTGGCCCGGGCGGTAATTCACCCCTCCACTTT. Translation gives CASSEPRGPGGNSPLHF.

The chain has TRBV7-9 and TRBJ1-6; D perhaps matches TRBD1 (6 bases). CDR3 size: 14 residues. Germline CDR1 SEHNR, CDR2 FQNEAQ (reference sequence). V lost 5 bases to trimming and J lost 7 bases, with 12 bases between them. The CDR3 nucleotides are TGTGCCAGCAGCACTACAGGGCGGAATTCACCCCTCCACTTT. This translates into CASSTTGRNSPLHF.

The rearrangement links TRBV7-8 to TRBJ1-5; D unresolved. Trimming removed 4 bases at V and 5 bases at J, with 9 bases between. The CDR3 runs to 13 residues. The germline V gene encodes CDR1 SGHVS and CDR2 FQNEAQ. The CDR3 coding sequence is TGTGCCAGCAGCTCCGTGACCGATCAGCCCCAGCATTTT. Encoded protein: CASSSVTDQPQHF.

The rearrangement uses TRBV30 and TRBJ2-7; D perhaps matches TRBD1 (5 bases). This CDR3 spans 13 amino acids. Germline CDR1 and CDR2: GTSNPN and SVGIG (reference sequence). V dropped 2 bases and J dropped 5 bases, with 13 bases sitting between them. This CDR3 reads CAWSRQGMDEQYF. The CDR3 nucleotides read TGTGCCTGGAGTCGGCAGGGAATGGACGAGCAGTACTTC.

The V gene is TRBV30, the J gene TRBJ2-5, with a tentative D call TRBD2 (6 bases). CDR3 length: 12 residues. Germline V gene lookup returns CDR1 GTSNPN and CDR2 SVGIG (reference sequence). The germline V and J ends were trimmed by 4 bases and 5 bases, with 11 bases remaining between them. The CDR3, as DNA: TGTGCCTGGATGGGGGGTGGGGAGACCCAGTACTTC. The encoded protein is CAWMGGGETQYF.

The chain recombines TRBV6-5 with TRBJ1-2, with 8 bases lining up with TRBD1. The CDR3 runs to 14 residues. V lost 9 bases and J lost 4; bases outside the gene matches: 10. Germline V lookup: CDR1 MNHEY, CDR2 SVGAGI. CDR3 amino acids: CASETGEPFYGYTF. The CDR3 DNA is TGTGCCAGTGAGACAGGGGAGCCTTTCTATGGCTACACCTTC.

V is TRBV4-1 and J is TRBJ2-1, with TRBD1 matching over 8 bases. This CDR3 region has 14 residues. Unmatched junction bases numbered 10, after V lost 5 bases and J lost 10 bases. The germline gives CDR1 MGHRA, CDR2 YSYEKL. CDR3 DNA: TGCGCCAGCAGCACCTTTGACAGGGGCCGAGAGCAGTTCTTC. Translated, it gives CASSTFDRGREQFF.

The CDR3 is CASSGPGTSGGDYEQYF. DNA for the CDR3: TGTGCCAGTAGTGGTCCCGGGACTAGCGGGGGGGACTACGAGCAGTACTTC. This chain links TRBV19 with TRBJ2-7, with 16 bases matching TRBD2. The ends lost 5 bases at V and 3 bases at J; junction bases unmatched: 7. The CDR3 loop spans 17 amino acids. CDR1 LNHDA and CDR2 SQIVND come from the germline V gene (reference sequence).

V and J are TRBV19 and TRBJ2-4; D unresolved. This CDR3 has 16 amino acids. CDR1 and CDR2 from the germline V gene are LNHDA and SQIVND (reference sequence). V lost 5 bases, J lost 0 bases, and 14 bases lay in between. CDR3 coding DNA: TGTGCCAGTAGTGCCGATAAAGTGCTAGCCAAAAACATTCAGTACTTC. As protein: CASSADKVLAKNIQYF.

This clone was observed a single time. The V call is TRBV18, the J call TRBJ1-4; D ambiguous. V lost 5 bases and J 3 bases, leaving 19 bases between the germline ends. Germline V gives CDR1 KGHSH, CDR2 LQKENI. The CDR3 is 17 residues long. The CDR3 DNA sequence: TGTGCCAGCTCAGCCCCCCTTGGAAGAACGGCTAATGAAAAACTGTTTTTT. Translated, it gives CASSAPLGRTANEKLFF.

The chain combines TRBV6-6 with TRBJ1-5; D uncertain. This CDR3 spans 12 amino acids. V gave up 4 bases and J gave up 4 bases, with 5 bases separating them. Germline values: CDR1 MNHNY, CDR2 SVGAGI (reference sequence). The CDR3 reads CASSLDNQPQHF. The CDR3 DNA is TGTGCCAGCAGTTTAGATAATCAGCCCCAGCATTTT.

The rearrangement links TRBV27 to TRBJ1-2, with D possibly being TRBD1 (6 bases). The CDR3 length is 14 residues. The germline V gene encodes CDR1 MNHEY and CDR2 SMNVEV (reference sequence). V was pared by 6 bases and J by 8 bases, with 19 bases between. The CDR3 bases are TGTGCCAGCAGCTTAACTCGGGGGGCGGAAGGCTACACCTTC. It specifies CASSLTRGAEGYTF.

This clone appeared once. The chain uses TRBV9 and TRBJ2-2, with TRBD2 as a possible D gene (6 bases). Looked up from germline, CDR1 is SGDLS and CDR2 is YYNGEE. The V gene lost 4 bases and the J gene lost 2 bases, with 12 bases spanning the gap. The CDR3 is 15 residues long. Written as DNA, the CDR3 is TGTGCCAGCAGCCCGTATACTAGCAACACCGGGGAGCTGTTTTTT. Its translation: CASSPYTSNTGELFF.

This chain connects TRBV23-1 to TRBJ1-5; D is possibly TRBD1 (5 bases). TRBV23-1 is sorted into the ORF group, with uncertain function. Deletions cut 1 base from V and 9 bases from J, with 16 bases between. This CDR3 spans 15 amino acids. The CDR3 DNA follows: TGCGCCAGCAGTCAATTCGCCGAGAGGCAGGGGCCCCAGCATTTT. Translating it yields CASSQFAERQGPQHF.

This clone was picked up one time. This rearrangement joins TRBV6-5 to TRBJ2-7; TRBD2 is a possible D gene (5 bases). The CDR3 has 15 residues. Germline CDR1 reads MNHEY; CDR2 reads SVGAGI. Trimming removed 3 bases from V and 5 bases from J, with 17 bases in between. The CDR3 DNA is TGTGCCAGCAGTTATGGACTGTCTTCGCCCGACGAGCAGTACTTC. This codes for CASSYGLSSPDEQYF.

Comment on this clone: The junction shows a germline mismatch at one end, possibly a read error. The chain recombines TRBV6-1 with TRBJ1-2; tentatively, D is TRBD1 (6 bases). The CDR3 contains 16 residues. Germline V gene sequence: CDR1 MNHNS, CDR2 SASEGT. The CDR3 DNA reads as TGTGCCAGCAGTGTATCACCTAATCTTCGACAGGCAACTACCGTCTTC. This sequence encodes CASSVSPNLRQATTVF.

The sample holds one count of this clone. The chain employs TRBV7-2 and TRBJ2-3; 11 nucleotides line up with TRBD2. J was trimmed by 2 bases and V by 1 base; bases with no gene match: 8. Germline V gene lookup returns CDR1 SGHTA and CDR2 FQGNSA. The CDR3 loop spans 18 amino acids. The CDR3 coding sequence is TGTGCCAGCAGCTTAGTGGGTACTAGCGGGGGATTCACAGATACGCAGTATTTT. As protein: CASSLVGTSGGFTDTQYF.

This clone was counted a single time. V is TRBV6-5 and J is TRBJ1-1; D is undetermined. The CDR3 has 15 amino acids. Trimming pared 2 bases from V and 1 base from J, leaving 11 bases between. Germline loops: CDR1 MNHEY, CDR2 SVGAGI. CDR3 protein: CASSYLGLRNTEAFF. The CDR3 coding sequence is TGTGCCAGCAGTTACCTCGGACTGCGGAACACTGAAGCTTTCTTT.